This T cell receptor (beta chain) was sequenced during a study of blood T cell repertoires in COVID-19. Turning to the study itself: The origin of the acute and convalescent COVID-19 samples was the United States, Italy and Spain. PBMCs, B-cell-depleted T cells, or T cells were the source of the cDNA or gDNA that made up the material.

This CDR3 contains 14 residues. Trimming left V 7 bases short and J 0 bases short, with 10 bases between. Germline V gene data show CDR1 as MDHEN and CDR2 as SYDVKM. The assay was immunoSEQ multiplex PCR, and TCRdb's table has in-frame clones only and misses some. The sample yields 100,000 to 150,000 clones, about 83% seen once. The TCR sequence derives from a man aged 60 to 69 with acute or convalescent COVID-19. The specimen was peripheral blood. The chain has TRBV28 and TRBJ1-5; no clear D. The CDR3 here is CASKYGDSNQPQHF. As DNA, the CDR3 is TGTGCCAGCAAATACGGAGATAGCAATCAGCCCCAGCATTTT.